The 3 T cell receptor beta chains below all came from one sample that was sequenced in a study of OX40 agonist ivuxolimab in advanced cancers. TCRdb's copy holds only in-frame clones and misses some; the assay was immunoSEQ multiplex PCR. This repertoire shows around 98,000 clones, around 88% found once; its top ten account for roughly 0.52%. The sequences come from CD4+ or CD8+ T cells sorted from blood, collected in a trial of the OX40 agonist ivuxolimab. These receptors all stem from an adult with an advanced solid tumor such as melanoma, head and neck, liver or kidney cancer.

The gene calls are TRBV15 and TRBJ2-1; TRBD2 matches 11 bases. The CDR3 totals 16 residues. Germline values: CDR1 LNHNV, CDR2 YYDKDF (reference sequence). Trimming removed 1 base from V and 6 bases from J; junction bases left unmatched: 5. This CDR3 is CATSRGGSGGANEQFF. CDR3 in DNA: TGTGCCACCAGCAGAGGGGGTAGCGGGGGGGCCAATGAGCAGTTCTTC.

The rearrangement joins TRBV7-3 to TRBJ2-1; TRBD2 agrees at 7 bases. V was clipped by 5 bases and J by 7 bases; unmatched bases: 11. Looked up from germline, CDR1 is SGHTA and CDR2 is FQGTGA. The CDR3 is made up of 15 amino acids. CDR3: CASSPGLVAWNEQFF. As DNA, the CDR3 is TGTGCCAGCAGCCCAGGACTAGTGGCATGGAATGAGCAGTTCTTC.

The chain joins TRBV20-1 to TRBJ1-2, with D possibly matching TRBD1 (5 bases). Looked up from germline, CDR1 is DFQATT and CDR2 is SNEGSKA (reference sequence). V lost 7 bases, J lost 7 bases, and 13 bases lay in between. The CDR3 sequence is 11 residues long. DNA of the CDR3: TGCAGTGGGCGAGACAGAACTGGCTACACCTTC. Translating it yields CSGRDRTGYTF.